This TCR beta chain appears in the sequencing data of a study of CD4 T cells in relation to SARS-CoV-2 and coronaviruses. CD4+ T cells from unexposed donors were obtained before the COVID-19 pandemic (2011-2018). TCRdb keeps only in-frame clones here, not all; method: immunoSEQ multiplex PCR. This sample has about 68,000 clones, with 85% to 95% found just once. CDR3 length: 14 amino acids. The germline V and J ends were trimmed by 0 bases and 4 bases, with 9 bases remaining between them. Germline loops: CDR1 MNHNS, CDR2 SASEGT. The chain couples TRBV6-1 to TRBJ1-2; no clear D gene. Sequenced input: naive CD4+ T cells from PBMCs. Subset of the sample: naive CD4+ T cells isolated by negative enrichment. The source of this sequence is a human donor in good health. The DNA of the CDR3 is TGTGCCAGCAGTGAAGCACGCCACGCCTATGGCTACACCTTC. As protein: CASSEARHAYGYTF.